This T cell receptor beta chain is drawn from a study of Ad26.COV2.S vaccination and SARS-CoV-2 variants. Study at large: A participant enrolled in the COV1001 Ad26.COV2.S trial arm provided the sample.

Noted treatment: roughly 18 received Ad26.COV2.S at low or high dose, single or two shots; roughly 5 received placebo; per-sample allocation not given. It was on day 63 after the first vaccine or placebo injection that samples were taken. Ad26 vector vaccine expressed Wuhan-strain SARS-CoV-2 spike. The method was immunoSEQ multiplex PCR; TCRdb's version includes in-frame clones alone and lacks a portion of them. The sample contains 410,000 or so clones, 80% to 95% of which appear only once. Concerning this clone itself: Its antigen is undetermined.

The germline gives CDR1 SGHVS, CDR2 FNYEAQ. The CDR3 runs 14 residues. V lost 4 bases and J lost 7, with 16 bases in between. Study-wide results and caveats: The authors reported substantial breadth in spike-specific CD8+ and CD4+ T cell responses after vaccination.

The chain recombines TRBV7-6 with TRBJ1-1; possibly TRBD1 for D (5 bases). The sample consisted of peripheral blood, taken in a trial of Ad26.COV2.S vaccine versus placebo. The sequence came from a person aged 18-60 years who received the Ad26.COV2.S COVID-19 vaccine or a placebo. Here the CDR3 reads CASSSWGSGGEAFF. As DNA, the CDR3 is TGTGCCAGCAGCTCCTGGGGATCGGGGGGTGAAGCTTTCTTT.